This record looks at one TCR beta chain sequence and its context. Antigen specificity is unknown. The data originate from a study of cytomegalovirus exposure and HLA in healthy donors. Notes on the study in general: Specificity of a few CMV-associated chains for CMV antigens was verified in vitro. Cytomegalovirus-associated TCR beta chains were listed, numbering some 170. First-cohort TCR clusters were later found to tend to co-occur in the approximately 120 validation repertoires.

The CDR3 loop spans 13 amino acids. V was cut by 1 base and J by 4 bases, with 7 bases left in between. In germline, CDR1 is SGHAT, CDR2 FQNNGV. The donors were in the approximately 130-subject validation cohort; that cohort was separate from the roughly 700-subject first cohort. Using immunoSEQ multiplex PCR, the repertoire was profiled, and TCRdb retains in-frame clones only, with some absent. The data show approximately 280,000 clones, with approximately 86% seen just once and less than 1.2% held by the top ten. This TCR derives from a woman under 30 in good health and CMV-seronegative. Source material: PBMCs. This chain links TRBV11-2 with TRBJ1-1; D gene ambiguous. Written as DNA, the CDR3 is TGTGCCAGCAGCTTAGCGGTTGGCACTGAAGCTTTCTTT. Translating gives CASSLAVGTEAFF.